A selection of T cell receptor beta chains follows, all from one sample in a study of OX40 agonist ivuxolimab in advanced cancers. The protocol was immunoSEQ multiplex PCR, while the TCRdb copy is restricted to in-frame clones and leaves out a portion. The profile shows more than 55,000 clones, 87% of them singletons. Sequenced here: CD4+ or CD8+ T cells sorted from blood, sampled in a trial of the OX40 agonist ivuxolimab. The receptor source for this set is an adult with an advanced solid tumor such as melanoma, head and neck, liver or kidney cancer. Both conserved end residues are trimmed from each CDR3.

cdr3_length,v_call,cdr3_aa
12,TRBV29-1,SVGIGTSSNEQF
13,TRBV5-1,ASSLRDSWDTEAF
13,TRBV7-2,ASSPVGGTTDTQY
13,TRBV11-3,ASSPVAGSYNEQF
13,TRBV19,ASSRASGKPYEQY
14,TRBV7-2,ASSQESQRRTDTQY
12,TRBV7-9,ASSTGTAEVTQY
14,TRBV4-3,ASSQGLDISNQPQH
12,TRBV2,ASCAGGMGYGYT
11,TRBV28,ASSQTGHQPQH
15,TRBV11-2,ASSYTWGGGDTDTQY
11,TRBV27,ASSLSVNQPQH
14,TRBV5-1,ASSPETVARTYEQY
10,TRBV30,AWSNDNQPQH
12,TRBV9,ASSVQGGNQPQH